This T cell receptor (beta chain) was sequenced for a study of Ad26.COV2.S vaccination and SARS-CoV-2 variants. Study overall: This donor came from the COV1001 trial of Ad26.COV2.S. Study-level findings and limits: Vaccinated and placebo-treated recipients had similar non-spike TCR breadth.

Stated treatment: around 19 received Ad26.COV2.S at low or high dose, single or two shots; about five received placebo; per-sample allocation not given. It was on day 63 after the first vaccine or placebo injection that samples were taken. An Ad26 vector expressing Wuhan-strain SARS-CoV-2 spike constituted the vaccine. Of note for this clone: The antigen is undetermined.

Germline V gene data show CDR1 as DFQATT and CDR2 as SNEGSKA (reference sequence). The V end was cut by 3 bases, the J end by 4 bases, with 9 bases between. There are 12 residues in the CDR3. The assay was immunoSEQ multiplex PCR, and TCRdb's table has in-frame clones only and misses some. The repertoire includes about 680,000 clones, about 89% of them detected once, and about 1.5% sits in the top ten. The rearrangement uses TRBV20-1 and TRBJ1-1; D remains ambiguous. This clonotype was sampled from a person between 18 and 59 years old who received the Ad26.COV2.S COVID-19 vaccine or a placebo. The sequences come from peripheral blood, collected in a trial of Ad26.COV2.S vaccine versus placebo. CDR3 sequence reads: CSASFEATEAFF. The CDR3 DNA is TGCAGTGCTAGTTTTGAGGCCACTGAAGCTTTCTTT.